This TCR beta chain was identified in a study of a mutant IDH1 vaccine in newly diagnosed glioma. Study-wide context: V12 fell at week 35 and V13, the study end, at week 47.

Regarding this clone: The antigen is undetermined.

Measured with immunoSEQ multiplex PCR; TCRdb has only the in-frame clones, and not every one. The sample yields roughly 68,000 clones, 74% seen once. Time point meaning: week 35, safety follow-up. Vaccine doses each comprised 300 ug of mutant IDH1 20-mer peptide, with topical imiquimod. Trimming at V came to 7 bases and at J to 2 bases, leaving 5 bases not matched to a gene. Germline CDR1 is MNHNS and CDR2 is SASEGT. The length of the CDR3 is 14 residues. The chain uses TRBV6-1 and TRBJ1-5; TRBD1 aligns across 7 bases. The specimen comprised PBMCs, sampled from a glioma patient whose treatment included an IDH1 peptide vaccine. This TCR came from a man between 45 and 60 years old with glioma. The CDR3 sequence is CASKTGLGNQPQHF. In DNA, the CDR3 is TGTGCCAGCAAGACAGGGTTGGGCAATCAGCCCCAGCATTTT.